This record concerns one T cell receptor (beta chain) sequence. The antigen remains unidentified. The source of the sample is a study of T cell repertoires in cytomegalovirus infection. At the level of the study: Alongside well-studied HLA-B-restricted CMV epitopes, recently identified HLA-C-restricted CMV epitopes were also used. From public TCR beta signatures came an indication of both CMV infection and matching HLA type. General study results and limits: It was HLA-C-restricted CMV-specific TCR beta clonotypes that dominated the response ex vivo. Cumulative public TCR beta family frequency identified CMV carriers with the relevant HLA.

The V and J ends lost 2 bases and 1 base respectively, with 14 bases between them. CDR1 is MDHEN and CDR2 is SYDVKM in the germline V gene. The CDR3 extends over 17 amino acids. In TCRdb, the reads were re-called with MiXCR into one record per CDR3 protein. The table has hundreds of thousands of distinct CDR3 sequences, approximately 32% seen once. The material sequenced was cultured CD8+ T cells from PBMCs, taken from culture after CMV antigen stimulation. The source is a human donor in good health (CMV status not recorded). Some clones in this sample may be carry-over from other donors' samples. The chain couples TRBV28 to TRBJ2-2; a possible D gene is TRBD1 (6 bases). The CDR3 loop reads CASSLDVGTKNTGELFF. CDR3 nucleotide sequence: TGTGCCAGCAGTTTAGATGTGGGGACAAAGAACACCGGGGAGCTGTTTTTT. Full variable domain (rest looked up from reference TRBV28 and TRBJ2-2): DVKVTQSSRYLVKRTGEKVFLECVQDMDHENMFWYRQDPGLGLRLIYFSYDVKMKEKGDIPEGYSVSREKKERFSLILESASTNQTSMYLCASSLDVGTKNTGELFFGEGSRLTVL.